This T cell receptor beta chain is drawn from a study of T cell repertoires in cytomegalovirus infection. Ten or more counts support this clonotype. Its antigen is undetermined. TCRdb passed the reads through MiXCR, listing each CDR3 protein once. The sample lists 100,000 to 150,000 distinct CDR3 sequences, roughly a quarter seen once, with almost 35% in the top ten. This CDR3 is built from 16 residues. V was trimmed by 4 bases and J by 4 bases, leaving 17 bases between them. Germline CDR1 and CDR2: SGHVS and FNYEAQ. Study-wide results and caveats: Ex vivo responses were dominated by HLA-C-restricted CMV-specific TCR beta clonotypes.

The sequenced sample was PBMCs, sequenced either directly or after in vitro stimulation (not recorded which). The J gene is TRBJ1-3, the V gene TRBV7-6; no clear D. This clonotype was sampled from a human donor in good health (CMV status not recorded). Some clones in this sample may be carry-over from other donors' samples. Here the CDR3 DNA reads TGTGCCAGCAGCTCAATCAGCAGCACGTTGGGAAACACCATATATTTT. Translation: CASSSISSTLGNTIYF.